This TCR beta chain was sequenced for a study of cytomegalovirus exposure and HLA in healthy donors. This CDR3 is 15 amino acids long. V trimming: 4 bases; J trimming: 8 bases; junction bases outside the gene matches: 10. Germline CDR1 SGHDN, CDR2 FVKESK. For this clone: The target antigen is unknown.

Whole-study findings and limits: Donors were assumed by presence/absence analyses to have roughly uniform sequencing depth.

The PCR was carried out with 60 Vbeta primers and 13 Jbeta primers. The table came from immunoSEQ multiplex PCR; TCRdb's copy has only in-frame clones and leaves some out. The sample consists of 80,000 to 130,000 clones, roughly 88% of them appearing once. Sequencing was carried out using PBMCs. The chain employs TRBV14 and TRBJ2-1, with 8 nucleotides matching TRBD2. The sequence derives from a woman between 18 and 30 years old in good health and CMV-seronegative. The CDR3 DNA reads TGTGCCAGCAGCCGTTCGGGCGGGAGGAGCTATGAGCAGTTCTTC. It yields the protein CASSRSGGRSYEQFF.